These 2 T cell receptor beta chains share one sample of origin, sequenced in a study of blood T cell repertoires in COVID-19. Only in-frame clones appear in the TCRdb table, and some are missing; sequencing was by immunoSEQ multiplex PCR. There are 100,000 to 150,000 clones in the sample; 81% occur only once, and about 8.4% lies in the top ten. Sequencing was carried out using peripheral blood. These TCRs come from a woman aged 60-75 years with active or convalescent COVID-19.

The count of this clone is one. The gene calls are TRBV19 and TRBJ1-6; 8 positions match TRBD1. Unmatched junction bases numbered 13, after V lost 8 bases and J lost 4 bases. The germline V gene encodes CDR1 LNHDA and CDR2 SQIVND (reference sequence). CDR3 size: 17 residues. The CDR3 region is CASGGQGSEQYNSPLHF. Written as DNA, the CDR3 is TGTGCCAGTGGAGGACAGGGATCCGAACAGTATAATTCACCCCTCCACTTT.

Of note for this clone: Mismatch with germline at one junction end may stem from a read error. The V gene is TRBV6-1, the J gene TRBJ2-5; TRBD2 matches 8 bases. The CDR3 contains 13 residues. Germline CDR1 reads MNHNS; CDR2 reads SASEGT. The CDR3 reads CASSQAGAETQYF. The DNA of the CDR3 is TGTGCCAGCAGTCAAGCGGGAGCAGAGACCCAGTACTTC.